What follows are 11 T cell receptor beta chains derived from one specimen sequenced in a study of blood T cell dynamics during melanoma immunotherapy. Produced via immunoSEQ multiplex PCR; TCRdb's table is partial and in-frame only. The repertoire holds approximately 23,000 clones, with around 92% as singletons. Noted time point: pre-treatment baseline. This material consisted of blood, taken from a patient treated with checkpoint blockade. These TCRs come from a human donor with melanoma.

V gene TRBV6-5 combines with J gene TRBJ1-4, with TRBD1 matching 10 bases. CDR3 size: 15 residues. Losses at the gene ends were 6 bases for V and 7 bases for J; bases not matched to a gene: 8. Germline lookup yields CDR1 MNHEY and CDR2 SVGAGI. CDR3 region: CASSLTGTGAEKLFF. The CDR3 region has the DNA TGTGCCAGCAGCTTGACGGGGACAGGGGCTGAAAAACTGTTTTTT.

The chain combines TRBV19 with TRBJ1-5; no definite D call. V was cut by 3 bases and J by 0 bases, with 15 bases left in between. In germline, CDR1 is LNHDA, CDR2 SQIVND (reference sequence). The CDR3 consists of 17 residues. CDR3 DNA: TGTGCCAGTAGTATGGGAAATACAGTCTATAGCAATCAGCCCCAGCATTTT. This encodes CASSMGNTVYSNQPQHF.

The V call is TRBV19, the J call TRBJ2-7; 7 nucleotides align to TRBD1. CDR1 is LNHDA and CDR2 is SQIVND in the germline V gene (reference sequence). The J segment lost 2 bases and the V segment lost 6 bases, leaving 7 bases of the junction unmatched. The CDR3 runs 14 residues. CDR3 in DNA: TGTGCCAGTAGATCCGGGACAGCCCCCTACGAGCAGTACTTC. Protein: CASRSGTAPYEQYF.

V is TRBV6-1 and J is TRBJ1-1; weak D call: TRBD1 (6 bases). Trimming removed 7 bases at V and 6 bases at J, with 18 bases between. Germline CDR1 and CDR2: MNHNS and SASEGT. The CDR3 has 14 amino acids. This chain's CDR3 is CASNQDRFYAEAFF. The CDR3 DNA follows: TGTGCCAGCAATCAGGACAGATTTTACGCTGAAGCTTTCTTT.

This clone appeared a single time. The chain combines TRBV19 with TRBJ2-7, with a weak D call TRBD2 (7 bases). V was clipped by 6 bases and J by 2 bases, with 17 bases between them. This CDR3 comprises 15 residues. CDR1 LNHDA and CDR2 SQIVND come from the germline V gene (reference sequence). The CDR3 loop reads CASRARGDTTYEQYF. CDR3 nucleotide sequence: TGTGCCAGTAGGGCCCGGGGGGACACCACCTACGAGCAGTACTTC. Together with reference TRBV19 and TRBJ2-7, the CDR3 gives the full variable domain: DGGITQSPKYLFRKEGQNVTLSCEQNLNHDAMYWYRQDPGQGLRLIYYSQIVNDFQKGDIAEGYSVSREKKESFPLTVTSAQKNPTAFYLCASRARGDTTYEQYFGPGTRLTVT.

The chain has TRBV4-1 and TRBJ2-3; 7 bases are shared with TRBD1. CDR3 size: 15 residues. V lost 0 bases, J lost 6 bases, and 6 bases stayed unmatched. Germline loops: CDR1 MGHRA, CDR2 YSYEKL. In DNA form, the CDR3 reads TGCGCCAGCAGCCAAGAAACGACAGGGAAGGATACGCAGTATTTT. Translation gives CASSQETTGKDTQYF.

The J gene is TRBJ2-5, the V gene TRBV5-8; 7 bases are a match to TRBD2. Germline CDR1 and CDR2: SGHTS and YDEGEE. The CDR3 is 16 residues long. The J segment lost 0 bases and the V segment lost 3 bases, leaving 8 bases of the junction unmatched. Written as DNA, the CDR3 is TGTGCCAGCAGCTCGGGCGGGGGACTGTACCAAGAGACCCAGTACTTC. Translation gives CASSSGGGLYQETQYF.

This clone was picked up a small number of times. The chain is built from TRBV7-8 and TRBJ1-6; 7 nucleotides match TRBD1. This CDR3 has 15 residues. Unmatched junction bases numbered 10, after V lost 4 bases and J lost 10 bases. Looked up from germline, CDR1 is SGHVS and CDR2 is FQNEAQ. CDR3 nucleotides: TGTGCCAGCAGCTCGGGACAGCTTGGGGTGTCACCCCTCCACTTT. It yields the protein CASSSGQLGVSPLHF.

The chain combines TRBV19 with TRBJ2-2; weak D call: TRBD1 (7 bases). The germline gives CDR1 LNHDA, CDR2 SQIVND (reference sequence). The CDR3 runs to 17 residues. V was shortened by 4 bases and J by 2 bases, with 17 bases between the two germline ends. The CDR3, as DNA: TGTGCCAGTAGTAAAGCTCACAGGGGAGGTAACACCGGGGAGCTGTTTTTT. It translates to CASSKAHRGGNTGELFF.

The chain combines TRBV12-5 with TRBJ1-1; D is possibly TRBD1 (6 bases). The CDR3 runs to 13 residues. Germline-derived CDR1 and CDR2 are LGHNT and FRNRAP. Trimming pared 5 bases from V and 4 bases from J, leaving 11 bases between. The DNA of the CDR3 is TGTGCTAGTGGTCCGAGAGGGGGCACTGAAGCTTTCTTT. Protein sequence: CASGPRGGTEAFF.

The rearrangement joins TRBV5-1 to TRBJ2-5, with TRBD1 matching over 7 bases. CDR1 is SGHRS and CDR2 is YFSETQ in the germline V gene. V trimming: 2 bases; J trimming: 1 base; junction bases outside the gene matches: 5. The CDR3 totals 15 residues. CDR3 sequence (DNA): TGCGCCAGCAGCTTAACAGGACAGGCCCAAGAGACCCAGTACTTC. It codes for CASSLTGQAQETQYF. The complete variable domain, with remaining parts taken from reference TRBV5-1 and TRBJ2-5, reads KAGVTQTPRYLIKTRGQQVTLSCSPISGHRSVSWYQQTPGQGLQFLFEYFSETQRNKGNFPGRFSGRQFSNSRSEMNVSTLELGDSALYLCASSLTGQAQETQYFGPGTRLLVL.